This T cell receptor beta chain is drawn from a study of blood T cell repertoires in COVID-19. Study overall: Whether acute or convalescent, the COVID-19 samples came from the United States, Italy and Spain. PBMCs, B-cell-depleted T cells, or T cells provided the cDNA or gDNA that made up the material.

The CDR3 is 16 amino acids. V was clipped by 0 bases and J by 2 bases, with 15 bases between them. Germline V gene lookup returns CDR1 SGHDT and CDR2 YYEEEE. Per the authors' pipeline: The assay estimated nucleated cells by amplifying reference gene primers. Profiled with immunoSEQ multiplex PCR; TCRdb holds only in-frame clones, not every one. The V and J calls and the clone size are those of that table, but D and trimming were determined from the DNA. Of approximately 200,000 clones in the sample, roughly 84% are singletons; the top ten hold 5% to 6.5%. Sequences were obtained from peripheral blood. The gene calls are TRBV5-6 and TRBJ2-7, with D maybe TRBD1 (6 bases). This TCR was recovered from a woman in her sixties or seventies who had recovered from COVID-19. The CDR3 is CASSLVATGYTYEQYF. The DNA for the CDR3 is TGTGCCAGCAGCTTGGTTGCGACAGGCTACACCTACGAGCAGTACTTC.